This T cell receptor beta chain emerged from a study of OX40 agonist ivuxolimab in advanced cancers. At the level of the whole study: Ivuxolimab was an agonistic, fully human IgG2 monoclonal antibody directed against OX40 (CD134), a costimulatory receptor. Intravenous ivuxolimab was administered to patients every 2 weeks at six dose levels: 0.01, 0.1, 0.3, 1.5, 3 and 10 mg/kg. The paper covers the monotherapy dose-escalation part of the phase I ivuxolimab trial, which included N ≈ 52 patients. Of the approximately 54 patients in dose escalation, some 20 had hepatocellular carcinoma, some 15 had melanoma, 9 had renal cell carcinoma and 9 had head and neck cancer. Partial responses occurred in three dose-escalation patients: two with cutaneous melanoma and one with hepatocellular carcinoma. The point of sequencing TCRbeta in the periphery was to test whether ivuxolimab changed TCR sequence diversity and drove clonal T-cell expansion. A male proportion of under 85% and a mean age of 60 years, ranging from roughly 23 to 90, were recorded for the dose-escalation cohort. Prior anti-PD-1, anti-PD-L1 or anti-CTLA-4 therapy was permitted, and 40% of dose-escalation patients had received checkpoint inhibitors.

Genomic DNA was isolated from the sorted cells so that the TCRbeta CDR3 region could be sequenced. The immunoSEQ Assay was used for sequencing of TCRbeta CDR3 regions. This is the immuneACCESS table as TCRdb keeps it, with only in-frame sequences that have V and J called. A part of the clones is gone; compared with another copy, unresolved V genes explain less than half, and the rest is unexplained. The sample table lists some 60,000 clones, around 86% of them with a count of one. The ten most abundant clones make up around 3.7% of the sample. The CDR3 spans 14 residues, from the cysteine through the phenylalanine. Only CDR3 DNA is held: 42 bases, read in frame from base 1. CDR1 and CDR2, per the germline V gene (reference sequence), are SEHNR and FQNEAQ. The V end gives up 5 bases and the J end 8 bases, leaving 7 bases in the junction not matched to a gene. This clone was counted once. Its binding antigen is unknown. No clone much larger than this one lies a single base away; base qualities are absent.

The study at large found these results: In partial responders in the 0.1-3.0 mg/kg groups, normalized peripheral clonal expansion was found to be among the lowest, especially among CD8+ T cells. On average, CD8+ T cells showed more expanded clones than CD4+ T cells after ivuxolimab. Low levels of normalized T-cell clonal expansion were also seen in some nonresponding patients. At doses from 0.1 to 3.0 mg/kg, clonal expansion was seen in both CD4+ and CD8+ blood T cells between baseline and week 6. Antigen specificity was not determined for the clonally expanded peripheral T cells.

Patients with a history of autoimmune disease or receiving systemic immunosuppression were excluded from the trial. Peripheral blood for TCR sequencing was collected from all dose cohorts at baseline, on cycle 4 day 1, and on cycle 7 day 1. Samples came from an open-label, multicenter, first-in-human phase I dose-escalation trial of ivuxolimab. The trial enrolled adults with locally advanced or metastatic head and neck squamous cell, hepatocellular, melanoma or renal cell carcinoma. CD4+ and CD8+ T cells were sorted separately from peripheral blood before TCR sequencing. Recombination joined TRBV7-9 with TRBJ1-4, with 8 bases matching TRBD1. The TCR comes from an adult with an advanced solid tumor such as melanoma, head and neck, liver or kidney cancer. The sample was CD4+ or CD8+ T cells sorted from blood, taken in a trial of the OX40 agonist ivuxolimab. This receptor carries the CDR3 CASSPGQGREKLFF. The DNA sequence is as follows: TGTGCCAGCAGCCCCGGACAGGGTCGCGAAAAACTGTTTTTT. The entire variable domain, with the stretches around the CDR3 drawn from the reference TRBV7-9 and TRBJ1-4 proteins, is DTGVSQNPRHKITKRGQNVTFRCDPISEHNRLYWYRQTLGQGPEFLTYFQNEAQLEKSRLLSDRFSAERPKGSFSTLEIQRTEQGDSAMYLCASSPGQGREKLFFGSGTQLSVL.